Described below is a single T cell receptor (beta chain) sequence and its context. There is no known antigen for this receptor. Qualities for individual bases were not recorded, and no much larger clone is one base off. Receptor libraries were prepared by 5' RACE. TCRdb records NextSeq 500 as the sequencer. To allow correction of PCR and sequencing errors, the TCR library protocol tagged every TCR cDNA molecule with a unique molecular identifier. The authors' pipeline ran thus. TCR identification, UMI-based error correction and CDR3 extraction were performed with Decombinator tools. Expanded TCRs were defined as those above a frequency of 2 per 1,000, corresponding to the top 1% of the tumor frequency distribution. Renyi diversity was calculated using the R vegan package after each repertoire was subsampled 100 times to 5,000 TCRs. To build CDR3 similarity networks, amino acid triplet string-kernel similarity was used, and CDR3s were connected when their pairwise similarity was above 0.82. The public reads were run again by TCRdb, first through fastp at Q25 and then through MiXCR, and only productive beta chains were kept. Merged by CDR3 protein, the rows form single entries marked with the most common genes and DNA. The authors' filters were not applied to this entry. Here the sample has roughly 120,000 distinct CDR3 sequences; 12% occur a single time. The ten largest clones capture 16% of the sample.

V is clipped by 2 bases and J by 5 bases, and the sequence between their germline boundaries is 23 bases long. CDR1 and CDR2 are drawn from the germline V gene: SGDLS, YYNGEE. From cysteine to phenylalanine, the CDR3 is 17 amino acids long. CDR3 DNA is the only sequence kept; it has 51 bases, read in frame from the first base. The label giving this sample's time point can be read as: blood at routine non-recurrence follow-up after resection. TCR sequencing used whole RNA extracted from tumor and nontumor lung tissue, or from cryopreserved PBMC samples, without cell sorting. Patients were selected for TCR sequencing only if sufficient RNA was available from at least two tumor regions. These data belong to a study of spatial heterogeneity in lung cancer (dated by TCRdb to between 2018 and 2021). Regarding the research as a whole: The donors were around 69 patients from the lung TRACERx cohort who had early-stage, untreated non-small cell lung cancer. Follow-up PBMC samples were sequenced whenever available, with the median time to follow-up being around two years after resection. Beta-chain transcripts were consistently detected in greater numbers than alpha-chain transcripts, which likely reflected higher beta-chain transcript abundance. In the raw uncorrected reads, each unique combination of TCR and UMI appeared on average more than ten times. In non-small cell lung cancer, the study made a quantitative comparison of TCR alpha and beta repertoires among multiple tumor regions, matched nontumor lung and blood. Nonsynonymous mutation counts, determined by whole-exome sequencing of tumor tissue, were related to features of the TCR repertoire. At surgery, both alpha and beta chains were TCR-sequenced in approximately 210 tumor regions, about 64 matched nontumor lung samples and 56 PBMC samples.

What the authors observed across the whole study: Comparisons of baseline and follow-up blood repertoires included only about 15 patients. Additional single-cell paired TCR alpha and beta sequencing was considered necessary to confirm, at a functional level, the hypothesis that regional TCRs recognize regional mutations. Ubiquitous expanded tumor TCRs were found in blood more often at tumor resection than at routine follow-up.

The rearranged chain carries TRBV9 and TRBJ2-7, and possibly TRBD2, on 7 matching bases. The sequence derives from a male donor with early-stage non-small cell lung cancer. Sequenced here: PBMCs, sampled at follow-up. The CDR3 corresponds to CASSVDPNGGRTHEQYF. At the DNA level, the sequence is TGTGCCAGCAGCGTCGACCCTAACGGGGGGCGTACCCACGAGCAGTACTTC.